One and the same sample provided the 24 T cell receptor beta chains below, sequenced in a study of graft-versus-host responses after intestinal transplantation. Assay: immunoSEQ multiplex PCR; the TCRdb copy retains only in-frame clones and omits some. The table lists 7,000 or so clones, around a third of them singletons. There were about 200,000 CFSE-labeled responder cells plated together with about 200,000 irradiated, violet-dye-labeled stimulator cells. This sample comprised alloreactive CD8+ T cells from a mixed lymphocyte reaction culture, obtained before transplantation. Documented subset: CFSE-low proliferating T cells sorted from roughly six-day pre-transplant mixed lymphocyte reaction (GvH or HvG direction). The source of these receptors is a human patient who was an organ donor for intestinal transplantation.

In this sample, this clone is medium-sized. The rearrangement links TRBV12-2 to TRBJ2-5; TRBD2, the D gene given by the table, was not confirmed from the DNA. TRBV12-2 is a known pseudogene. CDR3 length: 17 amino acids. CDR3 DNA: TGTGCAAGTCGCCTTTCCCGCCGGGACTCCCAACCGAAGACCCAGTACTTC. Protein: CASRLSRRDSQPKTQYF.

This clone is labeled medium-sized. The chain carries TRBV29-1 and TRBJ1-1; D might be TRBD1 (6 bases). Germline V lookup: CDR1 SQVTM, CDR2 ANQGSEA. CDR3 size: 15 residues. The V gene lost 5 bases and the J gene lost 12 bases, with 28 bases spanning the gap. The DNA for the CDR3 is TGCAGCGTTCTCCCTTACAGGGAAAAAGCAACAATGCCTTTCTTT. It codes for CSVLPYREKATMPFF.

V usage is TRBV6-5 and J usage is TRBJ1-6; the match to TRBD1 covers 8 bases. This CDR3 is built from 14 residues. The germline V gene has CDR1 MNHEY and CDR2 SVGAGI. V lost 6 bases to trimming and J lost 7 bases; unmatched junction nucleotides: 5. The CDR3 DNA reads as TGTGCCAGCAGCACGGGGGACAGGAATTCACCCCTCCACTTT. It translates to CASSTGDRNSPLHF.

The chain joins TRBV5-6 to TRBJ1-6; D is unresolved. Germline CDR1 is SGHDT and CDR2 is YYEEEE. The CDR3 is made up of 12 amino acids. Deletions cut 2 bases from V and 13 bases from J, with 10 bases between. This chain's CDR3 is CASSFIPGPLHF. DNA of the CDR3: TGTGCCAGCAGCTTTATCCCCGGGCCCCTCCACTTT.

This clone has a handful of counts. This chain connects TRBV7-9 to TRBJ1-5; D remains unclear. Trimming cost V 2 bases and J 0 bases, with 8 bases left between them. Germline CDR1 reads SEHNR; CDR2 reads FQNEAQ (reference sequence). The CDR3 extends over 15 amino acids. DNA for the CDR3: TGTGCCAGCAGCTTAAAAGGGTATAGCAATCAGCCCCAGCATTTT. Amino acid sequence: CASSLKGYSNQPQHF.

The chain joins TRBV19 to TRBJ2-7; TRBD1 matches 12 bases. The CDR3 is made up of 15 amino acids. The germline CDR1 and CDR2 sequences are LNHDA and SQIVND (reference sequence). The ends lost 3 bases at V and 6 bases at J; junction bases unmatched: 6. Written as DNA, the CDR3 is TGTGCCAGTAGTATCGCCGGGACAGGGGGCGGCGAGCAGTACTTC. Its protein product is CASSIAGTGGGEQYF.

The chain links TRBV6-1 to TRBJ1-1; D uncertain. CDR3 length: 9 residues. CDR1 and CDR2 from the germline V gene are MNHNS and SASEGT. V dropped 6 bases and J dropped 13 bases, with 9 bases sitting between them. The CDR3 spells CASRGPDFF. CDR3 nucleotide sequence: TGTGCCAGCAGAGGCCCCGATTTCTTT.

Worth noting for this clone: Possible read error: a much larger clone is one base away. V and J are TRBV5-4 and TRBJ2-1, with TRBD2 matching over 11 bases. The CDR3 runs 14 residues. Germline V gives CDR1 SGHNT, CDR2 YYREEE (reference sequence). The junction had 10 bases not matched to a gene; V was cut back by 2 bases and J by 15 bases. CDR3 DNA: TGTGCCAGCAGCTTTGGGGTAGCGGGGGGGCGTTGGTTCTTC. Its translation is CASSFGVAGGRWFF. Drawing the rest from reference TRBV5-4 and TRBJ2-1, the complete variable domain is ETGVTQSPTHLIKTRGQQVTLRCSSQSGHNTVSWYQQALGQGPQFIFQYYREEENGRGNFPPRFSGLQFPNYSSELNVNALELDDSALYLCASSFGVAGGRWFFGPGTRLTVL.

This clone is judged medium-sized. V and J are TRBV5-8 and TRBJ2-7, with a weak D call TRBD1 (6 bases). The ends were cut back, 3 bases at V and 4 bases at J, with 23 bases in the middle. Per the germline V gene, CDR1 is SGHTS and CDR2 is YDEGEE. This CDR3 spans 17 amino acids. The CDR3 DNA reads as TGTGCCAGCAGCTACGGGACACCGGAGTCAGATCCATACGAGCAGTACTTC. Translating gives CASSYGTPESDPYEQYF.

This rearrangement joins TRBV6-5 to TRBJ2-7; TRBD1 agrees at 10 bases. Germline CDR1 MNHEY, CDR2 SVGAGI. The CDR3 has 15 amino acids. The V gene end was trimmed by 4 bases and the J gene end by 3 bases; junction bases not matched to a gene: 6. Here the CDR3 reads CASSFIRDRGYEQYF. The CDR3 coding sequence is TGTGCCAGCAGTTTTATCCGGGACAGGGGCTACGAGCAGTACTTC.

The chain uses TRBV4-1 and TRBJ1-2, with a possible D match to TRBD1 (5 bases). The germline V gene encodes CDR1 MGHRA and CDR2 YSYEKL. This CDR3 comprises 14 residues. The ends were cut back, 6 bases at V and 8 bases at J, with 19 bases in the middle. CDR3 sequence reads: CASSRRRKGRGYTF. CDR3 DNA sequence: TGCGCCAGCAGTCGCCGTCGGAAGGGGCGGGGCTACACCTTC.

This clone has just one count. The chain joins TRBV6-5 to TRBJ1-2; D ambiguous. V was shortened by 3 bases and J by 4 bases, with 9 bases between the two germline ends. Germline V gives CDR1 MNHEY, CDR2 SVGAGI. The CDR3 has 13 amino acids. CDR3 region: CASSYRQGYGYTF. The CDR3 nucleotides read TGTGCCAGCAGTTATCGGCAAGGCTATGGCTACACCTTC.

This clone came up a few times. The rearrangement joins TRBV7-3 to TRBJ1-1; D gene uncertain. The V gene's germline CDR1 is SGHTA and CDR2 FQGTGA. V lost 5 bases and J 2 bases, leaving 12 bases between the germline ends. This CDR3 region has 14 residues. The CDR3 reads CASSPLRGNTEAFF. Written as DNA, the CDR3 is TGTGCCAGCAGCCCATTGCGGGGAAACACTGAAGCTTTCTTT.

The rearrangement links TRBV4-1 to TRBJ1-6, with TRBD1 matching over 7 bases. CDR3 size: 15 residues. The ends lost 0 bases at V and 6 bases at J; junction bases unmatched: 2. Looked up from germline, CDR1 is MGHRA and CDR2 is YSYEKL. This CDR3 reads CASSQDAGGNSPLHF. DNA of the CDR3: TGCGCCAGCAGCCAAGATGCAGGGGGTAATTCACCCCTCCACTTT.

This clone was seen a few times. V is TRBV4-3 and J is TRBJ2-1; D unclear. Trimming shortened V by 0 bases and J by 12 bases, and 18 bases separated the two germline ends. Germline lookup yields CDR1 LGHNA and CDR2 YSLEER. This CDR3 comprises 15 residues. CDR3 sequence (DNA): TGCGCCAGCAGCCAAGATTCTTCCCCATCCTGGGGGCAGTTCTTC. It codes for CASSQDSSPSWGQFF.

This clone was counted between two and nine times. This sequence joins TRBV2 and TRBJ2-5; a weak D match, TRBD2 (5 bases). Germline V gene sequence: CDR1 SNHLY, CDR2 FYNNEI. Trimming removed 3 bases at V and 3 bases at J, with 11 bases between. The CDR3 loop spans 14 amino acids. The CDR3, as DNA: TGTGCCAGCAGTGACGGGGTGTCAGAAGAGACCCAGTACTTC. It translates to CASSDGVSEETQYF.

This sequence joins TRBV4-3 and TRBJ1-4, with D perhaps TRBD1 (5 bases). Trimming pared 1 base from V and 10 bases from J, leaving 19 bases between. Germline lookup yields CDR1 LGHNA and CDR2 YSLEER. This CDR3 has 16 residues. CDR3 protein: CASSQAGLGVTGKLFF. In DNA form, the CDR3 reads TGCGCCAGCAGCCAAGCCGGCCTGGGGGTTACCGGAAAACTGTTTTTT.

The J gene is TRBJ1-2, the V gene TRBV7-9; no firm D call. The germline gives CDR1 SEHNR, CDR2 FQNEAQ (reference sequence). The CDR3 is 17 amino acids. V lost 4 bases and J 1 base, leaving 19 bases between the germline ends. Here the CDR3 reads CASSSTLDVLFNYGYTF. The CDR3 bases are TGTGCCAGCAGCTCAACTTTGGACGTTCTCTTTAACTATGGCTACACCTTC.

V and J are TRBV7-1 and TRBJ1-5; D uncertain. TRBV7-1 qualifies as an ORF whose function is uncertain. Trimming removed 4 bases at V and 4 bases at J, with 5 bases between. This CDR3 region has 12 residues. CDR3 DNA: TGTGCCAGCAGCTTAATGAATCAGCCCCAGCATTTT. As protein: CASSLMNQPQHF.

In its sample, this clone ranks as medium-sized. This chain connects TRBV29-1 to TRBJ2-7; D may correspond to TRBD1 or TRBD2 (5 bases each). The CDR3 has 13 amino acids. Per germline, CDR1 SQVTM and CDR2 ANQGSEA. Deletions cut 3 bases from V and 2 bases from J, with 11 bases between. Here the CDR3 DNA reads TGCAGCGTTGAGGGACCAGACGCCTACGAGCAGTACTTC. Its protein product is CSVEGPDAYEQYF.

The V gene is TRBV6-6, the J gene TRBJ1-1, with D perhaps TRBD1 (5 bases). The germline CDR1 and CDR2 sequences are MNHNY and SVGAGI (reference sequence). The V end lost 1 base, the J end lost 5 bases, and 11 bases lay between the germline ends. The CDR3 consists of 14 residues. CDR3 sequence: CASSYFPKGTEAFF. The CDR3 nucleotides read TGTGCCAGCAGTTACTTCCCTAAGGGGACTGAAGCTTTCTTT.

This chain connects TRBV6-8 to TRBJ1-6; D uncertain. V was trimmed by 7 bases and J by 6 bases, leaving 4 bases between them. The CDR3 is 11 residues long. Germline V lookup: CDR1 MNHGY, CDR2 SAAAGT. The CDR3 DNA sequence: TGTGCCAGCAATGGTAATTCACCCCTCCACTTT. Amino acid sequence: CASNGNSPLHF.

This clone showed up just a few times. V and J are TRBV11-2 and TRBJ2-5; D uncertain. V shed 3 bases and J shed 3 bases, with 8 bases lying between them. This CDR3 contains 13 residues. Germline V CDR1 and CDR2: SGHAT, FQNNGV. Written as DNA, the CDR3 is TGTGCCAGCAGCTTTTGGGTAGAAGAGACCCAGTACTTC. Translation gives CASSFWVEETQYF.

Only a few counts were recorded for this clone. The chain uses TRBV7-9 and TRBJ2-7; 9 bases map to TRBD2. CDR1 is SEHNR, CDR2 FQNEAQ, per germline (reference sequence). Trimming at V came to 5 bases and at J to 5 bases, leaving 7 bases not matched to a gene. The CDR3 has 14 amino acids. The CDR3 DNA follows: TGTGCCAGCAGCCAATCGGGACTAGCCCACGAGCAGTACTTC. It encodes CASSQSGLAHEQYF.